A selection of T cell receptor beta chains follows, all from one sample in a study of blood T cell repertoires in COVID-19. The data were produced by immunoSEQ multiplex PCR, yet TCRdb's version contains in-frame clones alone and is incomplete. Of 100,000 to 150,000 clones in the sample, 86% were seen once. The specimen sequenced was peripheral blood. All receptors derive from a human donor in a cohort sampled during active COVID-19. Both conserved end residues are part of each CDR3. A D gene is named only where the DNA matches it firmly. Clone size is not always given. Where it is, it says once, few, many or a class for expanded clones.

D gene: NA
J gene: TRBJ2-5
V gene: TRBV6-5
clone size: once
CDR3 protein: CASSYSRETQYF
CDR3 DNA: TGTGCCAGCAGTTACTCGAGGGAGACCCAGTACTTC

D gene: TRBD2
J gene: TRBJ2-7
V gene: TRBV6-1
clone size: NA
CDR3 protein: CASSDSGGYSGGLPYEQYF
CDR3 DNA: TGTGCCAGCAGTGATTCTGGGGGATACAGCGGGGGCCTTCCCTACGAGCAGTACTTC

D gene: TRBD1
J gene: TRBJ2-3
V gene: TRBV6-4
clone size: NA
CDR3 protein: CASSDLDRVNRDTDTQYF
CDR3 DNA: TGTGCCAGCAGTGACCTCGACAGGGTAAATCGCGACACAGATACGCAGTATTTT

D gene: NA
J gene: TRBJ2-1
V gene: TRBV3-1/TRBV3-2
clone size: NA
CDR3 protein: CASSQAEGEQFF
CDR3 DNA: TGTGCCAGCAGCCAAGCGGAGGGGGAGCAGTTCTTC

D gene: TRBD1
J gene: TRBJ1-3
V gene: TRBV28
clone size: NA
CDR3 protein: CASSLSAGGLGNTIYF
CDR3 DNA: TGTGCCAGCAGTTTATCGGCAGGGGGTTTAGGAAACACCATATATTTT

D gene: TRBD1
J gene: TRBJ1-1
V gene: TRBV12-3/TRBV12-4
clone size: NA
CDR3 protein: CASTPLGTAVSFF
CDR3 DNA: TGTGCCAGCACCCCCCTAGGGACAGCCGTTTCTTTCTTT

D gene: TRBD1
J gene: TRBJ2-3
V gene: TRBV5-4
clone size: NA
CDR3 protein: CASSGGQGVRDTQYF
CDR3 DNA: TGTGCCAGCAGCGGGGGACAGGGGGTAAGAGATACGCAGTATTTT

D gene: NA
J gene: TRBJ2-7
V gene: TRBV28
clone size: few
CDR3 protein: CASSFQGLVYEQYF
CDR3 DNA: TGTGCCAGCAGTTTCCAGGGGCTGGTCTACGAGCAGTACTTC

D gene: NA
J gene: TRBJ2-1
V gene: TRBV5-4
clone size: NA
CDR3 protein: CASSSLATYNEQFF
CDR3 DNA: TGTGCCAGCAGCTCGCTAGCGACTTACAATGAGCAGTTCTTC

D gene: TRBD2
J gene: TRBJ2-7
V gene: TRBV18
clone size: NA
CDR3 protein: CASSENSGILSNEQYF
CDR3 DNA: TGTGCCAGCTCAGAGAACAGCGGGATCCTCTCTAACGAGCAGTACTTC

D gene: NA
J gene: TRBJ2-7
V gene: TRBV7-9
clone size: once
CDR3 protein: CARDRRSPYEQYF
CDR3 DNA: TGTGCTCGTGATCGACGGAGTCCCTACGAGCAGTACTTC

D gene: TRBD2
J gene: TRBJ2-3
V gene: TRBV27
clone size: NA
CDR3 protein: CASSRTSGSFVTDTQYF
CDR3 DNA: TGTGCCAGCAGTAGGACTAGCGGGAGTTTTGTCACAGATACGCAGTATTTT

D gene: NA
J gene: TRBJ2-1
V gene: TRBV2
clone size: NA
CDR3 protein: CASSEVSREWQFF
CDR3 DNA: TGTGCCAGCAGTGAAGTTTCGAGGGAGTGGCAGTTCTTC

D gene: TRBD1
J gene: TRBJ1-4
V gene: TRBV30
clone size: NA
CDR3 protein: CAWSIGTFYPGQANEKLFF
CDR3 DNA: TGTGCCTGGAGTATCGGAACCTTTTACCCTGGACAGGCGAATGAAAAACTGTTTTTT

D gene: NA
J gene: TRBJ2-7
V gene: TRBV2
clone size: few
CDR3 protein: CASSDGGRGTASYEQYF
CDR3 DNA: TGTGCCAGCAGTGATGGGGGTCGAGGGACTGCGTCCTACGAGCAGTACTTC

D gene: NA
J gene: TRBJ1-6
V gene: TRBV12-3/TRBV12-4
clone size: once
CDR3 protein: CVEGRTYNSPLHF
CDR3 DNA: TGTGTGGAAGGGAGGACCTATAATTCACCCCTCCACTTT

D gene: NA
J gene: TRBJ2-1
V gene: TRBV11-3
clone size: once
CDR3 protein: CASSSGTGYNEQFF
CDR3 DNA: TGTGCCAGCAGCTCCGGGACTGGATACAATGAGCAGTTCTTC

D gene: NA
J gene: TRBJ1-1
V gene: TRBV7-2
clone size: NA
CDR3 protein: CASSFRPGDGMNTEAFF
CDR3 DNA: TGTGCCAGCAGCTTCAGACCCGGGGATGGGATGAACACTGAAGCTTTCTTT

D gene: NA
J gene: TRBJ2-3
V gene: TRBV5-4
clone size: NA
CDR3 protein: CASSLAQTPNTQYF
CDR3 DNA: TGTGCCAGCAGCTTGGCCCAGACTCCAAATACGCAGTATTTT

D gene: NA
J gene: TRBJ2-5
V gene: TRBV19
clone size: NA
CDR3 protein: CASSTGPRLVRQETQYF
CDR3 DNA: TGTGCCAGTAGCACCGGACCGAGACTAGTGAGACAAGAGACCCAGTACTTC

D gene: NA
J gene: TRBJ2-3
V gene: TRBV7-8
clone size: NA
CDR3 protein: CASSLGPSSSADTQYF
CDR3 DNA: TGTGCCAGCAGCTTAGGTCCTAGTTCGTCCGCAGATACGCAGTATTTT

D gene: TRBD2
J gene: TRBJ2-7
V gene: TRBV19
clone size: once
CDR3 protein: CASSIVPGAGSYEQYF
CDR3 DNA: TGTGCCAGTAGTATAGTTCCGGGAGCGGGATCCTACGAGCAGTACTTC

D gene: TRBD1
J gene: TRBJ2-7
V gene: TRBV6-6
clone size: NA
CDR3 protein: CASSFQGEVQAAQDYEQYF
CDR3 DNA: TGTGCCAGCAGCTTCCAGGGGGAAGTACAGGCGGCTCAGGACTACGAGCAGTACTTC

D gene: TRBD1
J gene: TRBJ1-1
V gene: TRBV30
clone size: NA
CDR3 protein: CAWSVTRIPGTGDTEAFF
CDR3 DNA: TGTGCCTGGAGTGTTACTCGAATCCCCGGGACAGGAGACACTGAAGCTTTCTTT

D gene: TRBD1
J gene: TRBJ2-1
V gene: TRBV11-2
clone size: NA
CDR3 protein: CASSLDDRERVF
CDR3 DNA: TGTGCCAGCAGCTTAGATGACAGGGAAAGGGTCTTC

D gene: TRBD1
J gene: TRBJ2-6
V gene: TRBV6-2/TRBV6-3
clone size: NA
CDR3 protein: CASSYSMRDRDQSSGANVLTF
CDR3 DNA: TGTGCCAGCAGTTACTCGATGCGGGACAGGGATCAAAGCTCTGGGGCCAACGTCCTGACTTTC

D gene: TRBD1
J gene: TRBJ2-5
V gene: TRBV28
clone size: NA
CDR3 protein: CASRTPQQGAGRETQYF
CDR3 DNA: TGTGCCAGCAGGACACCTCAACAGGGGGCGGGTCGAGAGACCCAGTACTTC

D gene: NA
J gene: TRBJ1-1
V gene: TRBV7-9
clone size: NA
CDR3 protein: CASSFTGIGRMNTEAFF
CDR3 DNA: TGTGCCAGCAGCTTCACGGGAATCGGGAGAATGAACACTGAAGCTTTCTTT

D gene: NA
J gene: TRBJ1-1
V gene: TRBV28
clone size: NA
CDR3 protein: CASSWGAGRLNTEAFF
CDR3 DNA: TGTGCCAGCAGTTGGGGAGCAGGACGATTAAACACTGAAGCTTTCTTT

D gene: TRBD1
J gene: TRBJ2-7
V gene: TRBV7-6
clone size: NA
CDR3 protein: CASSLGGPGQGFEQYF
CDR3 DNA: TGTGCCAGCAGCTTAGGCGGTCCGGGACAGGGCTTCGAGCAGTACTTC

D gene: NA
J gene: TRBJ2-5
V gene: TRBV5-4
clone size: NA
CDR3 protein: CASSPRHRDSQETQYF
CDR3 DNA: TGTGCCAGCAGCCCTCGACACCGGGACTCACAAGAGACCCAGTACTTC

D gene: NA
J gene: TRBJ1-2
V gene: TRBV28
clone size: NA
CDR3 protein: CASSLYQGTYGYTF
CDR3 DNA: TGTGCCAGCAGTTTATATCAGGGTACCTATGGCTACACCTTC

D gene: NA
J gene: TRBJ2-1
V gene: TRBV4-1
clone size: NA
CDR3 protein: CASRDSLSYNEQFF
CDR3 DNA: TGCGCCAGCCGCGACAGTCTCTCCTACAATGAGCAGTTCTTC

D gene: TRBD1
J gene: TRBJ2-5
V gene: TRBV7-2
clone size: once
CDR3 protein: CASSSQGARETQYF
CDR3 DNA: TGTGCCAGCAGCTCACAGGGGGCTCGGGAGACCCAGTACTTC

D gene: NA
J gene: TRBJ2-7
V gene: TRBV28
clone size: NA
CDR3 protein: CASSHLLEGAFFEQYF
CDR3 DNA: TGTGCCAGCAGTCACCTCTTGGAGGGGGCCTTCTTCGAGCAGTACTTC

D gene: NA
J gene: TRBJ2-5
V gene: TRBV4-2
clone size: NA
CDR3 protein: CASSQEYGTGETQYF
CDR3 DNA: TGTGCCAGCAGCCAAGAATACGGGACTGGGGAGACCCAGTACTTC

D gene: NA
J gene: TRBJ1-2
V gene: TRBV7-9
clone size: NA
CDR3 protein: CASGMRYGYTF
CDR3 DNA: TGTGCCAGCGGCATGAGGTACGGCTACACCTTC

D gene: TRBD2
J gene: TRBJ2-1
V gene: TRBV9
clone size: NA
CDR3 protein: CASSPDGASGNNEQFF
CDR3 DNA: TGTGCCAGCAGCCCAGATGGGGCTAGCGGCAACAATGAGCAGTTCTTC

D gene: NA
J gene: TRBJ2-3
V gene: TRBV9
clone size: NA
CDR3 protein: CASSVAGSDTQYF
CDR3 DNA: TGTGCCAGCAGCGTAGCAGGATCTGATACGCAGTATTTT

D gene: NA
J gene: TRBJ1-1
V gene: TRBV11-2
clone size: NA
CDR3 protein: CASSSQVAGNTEAFF
CDR3 DNA: TGTGCCAGCAGCTCTCAGGTAGCGGGAAACACTGAAGCTTTCTTT

D gene: TRBD2
J gene: TRBJ2-1
V gene: TRBV24-1
clone size: NA
CDR3 protein: CATSDTRRTSGKNEQFF
CDR3 DNA: TGTGCCACCAGTGATACCAGGAGGACTAGCGGGAAAAATGAGCAGTTCTTC

D gene: TRBD2
J gene: TRBJ2-1
V gene: TRBV11-2
clone size: NA
CDR3 protein: CASSSTSGTYNEQFF
CDR3 DNA: TGTGCCAGCAGCTCGACTAGCGGGACCTACAATGAGCAGTTCTTC

D gene: TRBD1
J gene: TRBJ2-1
V gene: TRBV5-1
clone size: NA
CDR3 protein: CASSLNYGTGFDEQFF
CDR3 DNA: TGCGCCAGCAGCTTAAACTACGGGACAGGGTTCGATGAGCAGTTCTTC

D gene: TRBD1
J gene: TRBJ1-3
V gene: TRBV6-1
clone size: NA
CDR3 protein: CASSEPTGGNTIYF
CDR3 DNA: TGTGCCAGCAGTGAACCGACAGGGGGAAACACCATATATTTT

D gene: NA
J gene: TRBJ2-7
V gene: TRBV11-2
clone size: NA
CDR3 protein: CASSLRRGQGGHEQYF
CDR3 DNA: TGTGCCAGCAGCTTAAGGCGAGGGCAGGGAGGACACGAGCAGTACTTC

D gene: TRBD2
J gene: TRBJ2-5
V gene: TRBV7-9
clone size: NA
CDR3 protein: CASSQSGRAAETQYF
CDR3 DNA: TGTGCCAGCAGCCAAAGCGGGAGGGCCGCAGAGACCCAGTACTTC

D gene: NA
J gene: TRBJ1-1
V gene: TRBV4-1
clone size: once
CDR3 protein: CASSQEERAENTEAFF
CDR3 DNA: TGCGCCAGCAGCCAAGAGGAGCGCGCGGAGAACACTGAAGCTTTCTTT

D gene: NA
J gene: TRBJ1-4
V gene: TRBV7-9
clone size: NA
CDR3 protein: CASSPAGGATNEKLFF
CDR3 DNA: TGTGCCAGCAGTCCTGCGGGAGGTGCAACTAATGAAAAACTGTTTTTT

D gene: NA
J gene: TRBJ1-3
V gene: TRBV2
clone size: NA
CDR3 protein: CASSVERRSGNTIYF
CDR3 DNA: TGTGCCAGCAGTGTAGAGCGACGCTCTGGAAACACCATATATTTT

D gene: NA
J gene: TRBJ2-1
V gene: TRBV5-6
clone size: NA
CDR3 protein: CASSLASAGEQFF
CDR3 DNA: TGTGCCAGCAGCTTGGCCTCGGCAGGTGAGCAGTTCTTC

D gene: TRBD2
J gene: TRBJ2-1
V gene: TRBV9
clone size: few
CDR3 protein: CASSVRSGSSYNEQFF
CDR3 DNA: TGTGCCAGCAGCGTCCGTAGCGGGAGTTCTTACAATGAGCAGTTCTTC

D gene: TRBD1
J gene: TRBJ1-5
V gene: TRBV12-3/TRBV12-4
clone size: NA
CDR3 protein: CASTGQGVQPQHF
CDR3 DNA: TGTGCCAGCACCGGACAGGGTGTTCAGCCCCAGCATTTT

D gene: NA
J gene: TRBJ1-1
V gene: TRBV27
clone size: NA
CDR3 protein: CASKRFQGMTPSNTEAFF
CDR3 DNA: TGTGCCAGCAAAAGGTTTCAGGGCATGACGCCTTCGAACACTGAAGCTTTCTTT

D gene: TRBD2
J gene: TRBJ2-3
V gene: TRBV12-5
clone size: few
CDR3 protein: CASGPGLTNTDTQYF
CDR3 DNA: TGTGCTAGTGGTCCGGGACTAACTAACACAGATACGCAGTATTTT

D gene: NA
J gene: TRBJ2-2
V gene: TRBV27
clone size: NA
CDR3 protein: CASSKYLQGKRAGELFF
CDR3 DNA: TGTGCCAGCAGTAAATACCTTCAAGGGAAGAGGGCCGGGGAGCTGTTTTTT

D gene: TRBD1
J gene: TRBJ1-1
V gene: TRBV4-1
clone size: NA
CDR3 protein: CASSQREGQGSGVAFF
CDR3 DNA: TGCGCCAGCAGCCAAAGAGAGGGACAGGGGAGTGGGGTAGCTTTCTTT

D gene: NA
J gene: TRBJ1-5
V gene: TRBV28
clone size: NA
CDR3 protein: CASSLSTTRNQPQHF
CDR3 DNA: TGTGCCAGCAGTTTATCCACAACCCGCAATCAGCCCCAGCATTTT

D gene: TRBD2
J gene: TRBJ2-7
V gene: TRBV4-3
clone size: once
CDR3 protein: CASSRSSGIHEQYF
CDR3 DNA: TGCGCCAGCAGCCGTTCTAGCGGGATCCACGAGCAGTACTTC